The rows below give T cell receptor beta chains drawn from one sample of a study of shared clonotypes between healthy human individuals. Here immunoSEQ multiplex PCR was the method, and the copy in TCRdb shows in-frame clones only, minus some. Found here are 110,000 or so clones, roughly 70% of them singletons; the top ten hold 24%. Input material: memory CD8+ T cells sorted from blood. These receptors were collected from a woman aged 25 to 39 in good health. CDR3s include the opening cysteine and the closing phenylalanine or tryptophan. Fields, in order: V gene, D gene, clone size, J gene, CDR3 protein, CDR3 DNA. The D gene is left open where the match is weak. Only part of the rows carry a size: once, few, many, or a class if the clone is expanded.

V: TRBV7-7
D: TRBD1
size: .
J: TRBJ2-7
CDR3: CASSPPSGTGDYEQYF
DNA: TGTGCCAGCAGCCCACCCTCCGGGACAGGGGACTACGAGCAGTACTTC

V: TRBV10-3
D: .
size: .
J: TRBJ1-2
CDR3: CAISLERRGQPYYGYTF
DNA: TGTGCCATCAGCCTGGAGAGGCGTGGACAACCGTACTATGGCTACACCTTC

V: TRBV7-6
D: .
size: .
J: TRBJ2-7
CDR3: CASSSGVEGPDYEQYF
DNA: TGTGCCAGCAGCTCAGGGGTGGAGGGGCCCGACTACGAGCAGTACTTC

V: TRBV4-2
D: TRBD1
size: .
J: TRBJ2-5
CDR3: CASSQDVGTGWETQYF
DNA: TGTGCCAGCAGCCAAGACGTTGGGACAGGGTGGGAGACCCAGTACTTC

V: TRBV29-1
D: .
size: .
J: TRBJ2-7
CDR3: CSVKRPDRLTEQYF
DNA: TGCAGCGTTAAACGGCCGGACAGACTGACCGAGCAGTACTTC

V: TRBV27
D: TRBD2
size: .
J: TRBJ2-1
CDR3: CASNPAGRGSYNEQFF
DNA: TGTGCCAGCAACCCCGCCGGGAGGGGAAGTTACAATGAGCAGTTCTTC

V: TRBV21-1
D: .
size: .
J: TRBJ2-7
CDR3: CASSPRDRRGNSTYEQYF
DNA: TGTGCCAGCAGCCCCCGGGACAGGCGAGGGAACTCGACCTACGAGCAGTACTTC

V: TRBV4-1
D: .
size: .
J: TRBJ1-4
CDR3: CASSQVRRGSDEKLFF
DNA: TGCGCCAGCAGCCAAGTGAGGAGAGGGTCGGATGAAAAACTGTTTTTT

V: TRBV15
D: TRBD2
size: .
J: TRBJ2-1
CDR3: CATSNTHSSGRINEQFF
DNA: TGTGCCACCAGCAACACTCACTCTAGCGGGAGGATCAATGAGCAGTTCTTC

V: TRBV5-6
D: TRBD1
size: .
J: TRBJ2-7
CDR3: CASSYGTGAQSRKGQYF
DNA: TGTGCCAGCAGCTACGGGACAGGGGCTCAATCACGCAAGGGGCAGTACTTC

V: TRBV28
D: TRBD1
size: .
J: TRBJ2-1
CDR3: CASSGTGGRNEQFF
DNA: TGTGCCAGCAGCGGGACAGGGGGCAGGAATGAGCAGTTCTTC

V: TRBV10-3
D: .
size: .
J: TRBJ2-7
CDR3: CASSLTLGQLAYEQYF
DNA: TGTGCCAGCAGCCTCACCCTTGGACAGCTTGCCTACGAGCAGTACTTC

V: TRBV27
D: .
size: once
J: TRBJ1-2
CDR3: CASSLSTEDRYYGYTF
DNA: TGTGCCAGCAGTCTCTCTACCGAGGACAGATACTATGGCTACACCTTC

V: TRBV7-9
D: .
size: .
J: TRBJ1-4
CDR3: CASHDSRTSTNEKLFF
DNA: TGTGCCAGCCATGACAGCCGAACCTCAACTAATGAAAAACTGTTTTTT

V: TRBV9
D: .
size: once
J: TRBJ2-1
CDR3: CASSPGTTPYNEQFF
DNA: TGTGCCAGCAGCCCCGGGACCACACCGTACAATGAGCAGTTCTTC

V: TRBV6-4
D: TRBD1
size: .
J: TRBJ1-4
CDR3: CASSSTTGYSSTNEKLFF
DNA: TGTGCCAGCAGTTCCACGACAGGGTATTCCTCGACTAATGAAAAACTGTTTTTT

V: TRBV7-6
D: TRBD1
size: few
J: TRBJ1-5
CDR3: CASSPDRESRPQHF
DNA: TGTGCCAGCAGCCCTGACAGGGAATCGCGGCCCCAGCATTTT

V: TRBV29-1
D: .
size: few
J: TRBJ1-1
CDR3: CSDAEAFF
DNA: TGCAGCGACGCTGAAGCTTTCTTT

V: TRBV28
D: TRBD1
size: once
J: TRBJ2-7
CDR3: CASSLGQQSYEQYF
DNA: TGTGCCAGCAGTTTGGGACAGCAGTCCTACGAGCAGTACTTC

V: TRBV29-1
D: .
size: .
J: TRBJ1-1
CDR3: CSVDILLVGDGGLGAFF
DNA: TGCAGCGTTGACATCCTGCTGGTCGGGGACGGAGGCCTCGGAGCTTTCTTT

V: TRBV28
D: .
size: few
J: TRBJ2-5
CDR3: CASSTRQETQYF
DNA: TGTGCCAGCTCGACACGCCAAGAGACCCAGTACTTC

V: TRBV11-2
D: .
size: .
J: TRBJ2-6
CDR3: CASSPQLGSGANVLTF
DNA: TGTGCCAGCAGCCCCCAGTTGGGGTCTGGGGCCAACGTCCTGACTTTC

V: TRBV10-2
D: TRBD2
size: .
J: TRBJ2-1
CDR3: CASGLAGTDEQFF
DNA: TGCGCCAGCGGACTAGCGGGTACCGATGAGCAGTTCTTC

V: TRBV7-6
D: TRBD2
size: .
J: TRBJ2-2
CDR3: CASSTSVTTGELFF
DNA: TGTGCCAGCAGCACTAGCGTTACCACCGGGGAGCTGTTTTTT

V: TRBV19
D: .
size: .
J: TRBJ1-5
CDR3: CASSIVPGANQPQHF
DNA: TGTGCCAGTAGTATAGTGCCAGGGGCTAATCAGCCCCAGCATTTT

V: TRBV29-1
D: .
size: .
J: TRBJ2-5
CDR3: CSVEREAGGETQYF
DNA: TGCAGCGTTGAGAGGGAGGCTGGGGGGGAGACCCAGTACTTC

V: TRBV19
D: TRBD2
size: .
J: TRBJ2-1
CDR3: CASSSWIAGVGNEQFF
DNA: TGTGCCAGTAGTTCTTGGATAGCGGGAGTAGGAAATGAGCAGTTCTTC

V: TRBV25-1
D: .
size: once
J: TRBJ2-7
CDR3: CASSESRGGVGGTHEQYF
DNA: TGTGCCAGCAGTGAATCCCGCGGGGGCGTGGGAGGGACCCACGAGCAGTACTTC

V: TRBV25-1
D: TRBD2
size: .
J: TRBJ2-3
CDR3: CASSLKIAGSTDTQYF
DNA: TGTGCCAGCAGCCTCAAGATAGCGGGATCCACAGATACGCAGTATTTT

V: TRBV10-1
D: .
size: few
J: TRBJ2-2
CDR3: CASKTDTDTGELFF
DNA: TGCGCCAGCAAGACGGACACGGACACCGGGGAGCTGTTTTTT

V: TRBV11-2
D: .
size: few
J: TRBJ2-7
CDR3: CASSPHFEQYF
DNA: TGTGCCAGCAGCCCGCACTTCGAGCAGTACTTC

V: TRBV27
D: .
size: .
J: TRBJ2-1
CDR3: CASSDRASSSYNEQFF
DNA: TGTGCCAGCAGTGACCGGGCGTCAAGCTCCTACAATGAGCAGTTCTTC

V: TRBV27
D: .
size: .
J: TRBJ2-7
CDR3: CASSGGLHYEQYF
DNA: TGTGCCAGCAGTGGGGGACTCCACTACGAGCAGTACTTC

V: TRBV28
D: .
size: .
J: TRBJ2-4
CDR3: CASSLPPGQENIQYF
DNA: TGTGCCAGCAGTTTACCCCCGGGACAAGAAAACATTCAGTACTTC

V: TRBV11-2
D: TRBD1
size: .
J: TRBJ1-2
CDR3: CASSLDFPGDSYGYTF
DNA: TGTGCCAGCAGCTTAGATTTTCCAGGGGACAGCTATGGCTACACCTTC

V: TRBV19
D: .
size: few
J: TRBJ2-3
CDR3: CASSDPGGRRTDTQYF
DNA: TGTGCCAGTAGCGACCCCGGGGGACGGCGCACAGATACGCAGTATTTT

V: TRBV19
D: TRBD1
size: .
J: TRBJ1-2
CDR3: CASNPKTGERAYGYTF
DNA: TGTGCCAGTAACCCAAAAACAGGGGAGAGGGCCTATGGCTACACCTTC

V: TRBV30
D: .
size: .
J: TRBJ2-7
CDR3: CAWSGGQSYEQYF
DNA: TGTGCCTGGAGTGGCGGACAGAGTTACGAGCAGTACTTC

V: TRBV6-1
D: .
size: many
J: TRBJ1-1
CDR3: CASSEQMGRGNTEAFF
DNA: TGTGCCAGCAGTGAACAAATGGGTCGCGGGAACACTGAAGCTTTCTTT

V: TRBV29-1
D: TRBD1
size: .
J: TRBJ2-7
CDR3: CSVVPTGGTYEQYF
DNA: TGCAGCGTTGTTCCGACAGGGGGTACCTACGAGCAGTACTTC

V: TRBV28
D: .
size: .
J: TRBJ1-1
CDR3: CALNPPGGGTEAFF
DNA: TGTGCCCTCAACCCCCCCGGGGGCGGGACTGAAGCTTTCTTT

V: TRBV4-1
D: .
size: .
J: TRBJ1-4
CDR3: CASSQAPTKTNEKLFF
DNA: TGCGCCAGCAGCCAAGCGCCGACCAAAACTAATGAAAAACTGTTTTTT

V: TRBV9
D: TRBD2
size: .
J: TRBJ2-1
CDR3: CASSDLTSGGNEQFF
DNA: TGTGCCAGCAGCGACTTGACTAGCGGCGGCAATGAGCAGTTCTTC

V: TRBV4-1
D: TRBD1
size: .
J: TRBJ1-4
CDR3: CASSHPYRGRGEKLFF
DNA: TGCGCCAGCAGCCACCCCTACAGGGGGAGAGGAGAAAAACTGTTTTTT

V: TRBV10-1
D: .
size: few
J: TRBJ1-5
CDR3: CASSVAENQPQHF
DNA: TGCGCCAGCAGTGTGGCAGAAAATCAGCCCCAGCATTTT

V: TRBV27
D: .
size: .
J: TRBJ2-2
CDR3: CASSLSPTYGSGTGELFF
DNA: TGTGCCAGCAGTTTATCACCCACCTACGGGAGCGGCACCGGGGAGCTGTTTTTT

V: TRBV5-5
D: .
size: .
J: TRBJ2-7
CDR3: CASSLIMRSREVEQYF
DNA: TGTGCCAGCAGCTTGATAATGAGATCTCGTGAGGTCGAGCAGTACTTC

V: TRBV9
D: TRBD2
size: .
J: TRBJ2-2
CDR3: CASSALAGGPGELFF
DNA: TGTGCCAGCAGCGCCTTAGCGGGAGGGCCCGGGGAGCTGTTTTTT